What follows are 4 T cell receptor beta chains derived from one specimen sequenced in a study of OX40 agonist ivuxolimab in advanced cancers. Sequencing used immunoSEQ multiplex PCR; TCRdb keeps in-frame clones, though not all of them. The profile shows roughly 81,000 clones, approximately 90% of them singletons. This sample comprised CD4+ or CD8+ T cells sorted from blood, obtained in a trial of the OX40 agonist ivuxolimab. These receptors were obtained from an adult with an advanced solid tumor such as melanoma, head and neck, liver or kidney cancer.

This chain links TRBV6-5 with TRBJ1-1, with no clear D. Germline V CDR1 and CDR2: MNHEY, SVGAGI. Trimming shortened V by 6 bases and J by 6 bases, and 17 bases separated the two germline ends. This CDR3 comprises 14 residues. CDR3 protein: CASSQYRRSPEAFF. The CDR3 DNA sequence: TGTGCCAGCAGCCAATATAGGCGGAGCCCTGAAGCTTTCTTT.

This rearrangement joins TRBV5-4 to TRBJ2-2; TRBD1 aligns across 7 bases. J was trimmed by 4 bases and V by 7 bases; bases with no gene match: 7. The CDR3 length is 14 residues. Germline V gene data show CDR1 as SGHNT and CDR2 as YYREEE (reference sequence). The CDR3 DNA reads TGTGCCAGCGCACGACAGGGTAGCACCGGGGAGCTGTTTTTT. As protein: CASARQGSTGELFF.

The chain combines TRBV9 with TRBJ2-5, with TRBD1 matching 7 bases. Trimming took 4 bases from V and 4 from J; bases not matched to a gene: 10. This CDR3 has 15 amino acids. The germline CDR1 and CDR2 sequences are SGDLS and YYNGEE. CDR3 DNA: TGTGCCAGCAGCCTCCTCGGGACAGCTGGAGAGACCCAGTACTTC. Protein sequence: CASSLLGTAGETQYF.

The rearrangement uses TRBV5-1 and TRBJ2-7; D is possibly TRBD1 or TRBD2 (5 bases each). The V and J ends lost 2 bases and 6 bases respectively, with 12 bases between them. CDR3 length: 13 residues. Germline CDR1 and CDR2: SGHRS and YFSETQ. The CDR3: CASSFREYAEQYF. Here the CDR3 DNA reads TGCGCCAGCAGCTTCAGGGAGTACGCCGAGCAGTACTTC.